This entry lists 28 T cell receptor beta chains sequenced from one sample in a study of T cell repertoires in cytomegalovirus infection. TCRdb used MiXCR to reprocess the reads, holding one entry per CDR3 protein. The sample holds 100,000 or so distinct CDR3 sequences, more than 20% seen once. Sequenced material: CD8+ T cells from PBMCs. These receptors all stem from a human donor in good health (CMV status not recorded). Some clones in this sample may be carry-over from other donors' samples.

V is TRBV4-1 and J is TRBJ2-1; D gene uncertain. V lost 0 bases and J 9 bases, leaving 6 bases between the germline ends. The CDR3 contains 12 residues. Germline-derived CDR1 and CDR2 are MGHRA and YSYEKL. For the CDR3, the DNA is TGCGCCAGCAGCCAAGAACGGACTGAGCAGTTCTTC. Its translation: CASSQERTEQFF.

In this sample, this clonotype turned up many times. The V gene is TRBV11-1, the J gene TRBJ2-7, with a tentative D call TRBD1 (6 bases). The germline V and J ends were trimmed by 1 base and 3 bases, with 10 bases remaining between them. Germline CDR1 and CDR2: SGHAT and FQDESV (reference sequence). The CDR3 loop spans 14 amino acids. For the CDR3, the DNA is TGTGCCAGCAGCTTAGGGACAGAATTCTACGAGCAGTACTTC. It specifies CASSLGTEFYEQYF.

In DNA form, the CDR3 reads TGTGCCAGCAGCTTAAGGGACAGAGCTAACTATGGCTACACCTTC. This gives the protein CASSLRDRANYGYTF. The chain employs TRBV7-8 and TRBJ1-2, with TRBD1 identical over 7 bases. V gave up 2 bases and J gave up 0 bases; unmatched junction bases: 3. Germline lookup yields CDR1 SGHVS and CDR2 FQNEAQ. CDR3 length: 15 residues.

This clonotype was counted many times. The CDR3 DNA reads as TGTGCCAGCAGCTTAGCGCCGGGGGGCATTAACTATGGCTACACCTTC. Translation gives CASSLAPGGINYGYTF. The chain joins TRBV7-2 to TRBJ1-2; maybe TRBD1 (6 bases). V dropped 0 bases and J dropped 1 base, with 12 bases sitting between them. The CDR3 runs to 16 residues. The germline V gene has CDR1 SGHTA and CDR2 FQGNSA.

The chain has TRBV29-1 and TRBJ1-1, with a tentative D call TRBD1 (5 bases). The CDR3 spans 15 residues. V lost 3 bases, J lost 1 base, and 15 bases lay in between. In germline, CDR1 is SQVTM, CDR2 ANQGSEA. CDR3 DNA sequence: TGCAGCGTTGACGGGGGGACTTCCCGGAACACTGAAGCTTTCTTT. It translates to CSVDGGTSRNTEAFF.

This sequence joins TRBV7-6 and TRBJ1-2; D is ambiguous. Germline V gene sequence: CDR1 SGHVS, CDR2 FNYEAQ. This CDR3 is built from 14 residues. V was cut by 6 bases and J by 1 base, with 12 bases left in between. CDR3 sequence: CASSPPTLNYGYTF. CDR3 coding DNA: TGTGCCAGCAGTCCCCCGACTCTTAACTATGGCTACACCTTC.

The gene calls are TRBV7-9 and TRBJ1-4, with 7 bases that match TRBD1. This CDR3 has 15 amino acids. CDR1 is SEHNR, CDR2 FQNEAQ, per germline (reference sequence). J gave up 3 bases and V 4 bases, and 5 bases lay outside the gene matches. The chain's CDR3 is CASSSPGTANEKLFF. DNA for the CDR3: TGTGCCAGCAGCTCCCCCGGGACAGCTAATGAAAAACTGTTTTTT.

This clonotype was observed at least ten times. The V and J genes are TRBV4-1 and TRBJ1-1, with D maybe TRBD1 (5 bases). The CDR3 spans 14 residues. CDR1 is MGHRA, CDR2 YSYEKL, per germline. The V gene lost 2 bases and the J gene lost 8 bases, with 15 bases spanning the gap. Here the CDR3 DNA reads TGCGCCAGCAGCCAACAGAGGGACCGTGGGGAAGCTTTCTTT. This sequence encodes CASSQQRDRGEAFF.

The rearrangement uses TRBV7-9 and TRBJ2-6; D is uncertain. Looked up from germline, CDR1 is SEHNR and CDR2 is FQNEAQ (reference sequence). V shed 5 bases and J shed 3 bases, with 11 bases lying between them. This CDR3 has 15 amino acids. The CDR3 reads CASSAPQSGANVLTF. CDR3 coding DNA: TGTGCCAGCAGCGCGCCGCAGAGTGGGGCCAACGTCCTGACTTTC.

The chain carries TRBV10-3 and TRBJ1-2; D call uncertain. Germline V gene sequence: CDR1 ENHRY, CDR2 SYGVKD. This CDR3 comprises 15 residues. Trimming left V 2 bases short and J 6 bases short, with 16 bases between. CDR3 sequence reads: CAISEPRPVADGYTF. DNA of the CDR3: TGTGCCATCAGTGAGCCACGCCCGGTTGCCGATGGCTACACCTTC.

The CDR3, as DNA: TGTGCCAGCAGCTTGGGTCGACAGGGGGACTACTCTGGAAACACCATATATTTT. This codes for CASSLGRQGDYSGNTIYF. The chain recombines TRBV7-2 with TRBJ1-3; 9 bases match TRBD1. Germline CDR1 is SGHTA and CDR2 is FQGNSA. The CDR3 runs to 18 residues. Losses at the gene ends were 3 bases for V and 0 bases for J; bases not matched to a gene: 9.

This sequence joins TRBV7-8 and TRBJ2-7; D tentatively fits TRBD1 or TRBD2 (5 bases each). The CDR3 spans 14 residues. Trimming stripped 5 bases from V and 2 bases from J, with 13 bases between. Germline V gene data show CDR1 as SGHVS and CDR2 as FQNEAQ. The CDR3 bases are TGTGCCAGCAGCGAATCCCGGGACCCCTACGAGCAGTACTTC. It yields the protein CASSESRDPYEQYF.

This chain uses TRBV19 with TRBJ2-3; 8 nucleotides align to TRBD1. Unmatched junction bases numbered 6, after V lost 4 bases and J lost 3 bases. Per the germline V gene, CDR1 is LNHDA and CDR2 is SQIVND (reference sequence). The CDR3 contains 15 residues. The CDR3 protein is CASSRDRGLTDTQYF. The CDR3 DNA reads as TGTGCCAGTAGTAGAGACAGGGGTTTGACAGATACGCAGTATTTT.

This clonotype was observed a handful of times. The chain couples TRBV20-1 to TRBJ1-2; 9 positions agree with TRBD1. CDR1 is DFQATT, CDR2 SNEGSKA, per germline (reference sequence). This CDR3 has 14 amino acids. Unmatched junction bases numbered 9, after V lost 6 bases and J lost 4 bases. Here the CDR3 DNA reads TGCAGTGCGACCGACGGGACAGGGATCTATGGCTACACCTTC. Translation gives CSATDGTGIYGYTF.

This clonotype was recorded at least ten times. CDR3 sequence (DNA): TGTGCCAGCAGCTTAGCGGTTAATAGCGCGGGGGTGGGAGATACGCAGTATTTT. Protein product: CASSLAVNSAGVGDTQYF. The V call is TRBV7-8, the J call TRBJ2-3, with 7 bases aligning to TRBD2. The CDR3 has 18 amino acids. V was clipped by 0 bases and J by 5 bases; unmatched bases: 14. The V gene's germline CDR1 is SGHVS and CDR2 FQNEAQ.

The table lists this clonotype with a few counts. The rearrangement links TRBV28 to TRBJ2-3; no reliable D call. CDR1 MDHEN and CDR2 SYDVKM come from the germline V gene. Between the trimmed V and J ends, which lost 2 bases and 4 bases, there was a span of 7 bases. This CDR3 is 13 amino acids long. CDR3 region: CASSLSPADTQYF. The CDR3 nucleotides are TGTGCCAGCAGTTTAAGCCCTGCAGATACGCAGTATTTT.

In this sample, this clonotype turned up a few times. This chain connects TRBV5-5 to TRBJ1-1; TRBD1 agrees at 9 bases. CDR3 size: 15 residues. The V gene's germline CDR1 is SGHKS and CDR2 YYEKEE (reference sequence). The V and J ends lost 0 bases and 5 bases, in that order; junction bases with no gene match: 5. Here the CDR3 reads CASSLGQGVITEAFF. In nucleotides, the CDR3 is TGTGCCAGCAGCTTGGGACAGGGGGTTATAACTGAAGCTTTCTTT. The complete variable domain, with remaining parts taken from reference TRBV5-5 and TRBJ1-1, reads DAGVTQSPTHLIKTRGQQVTLRCSPISGHKSVSWYQQVLGQGPQFIFQYYEKEERGRGNFPDRFSARQFPNYSSELNVNALLLGDSALYLCASSLGQGVITEAFFGQGTRLTVV.

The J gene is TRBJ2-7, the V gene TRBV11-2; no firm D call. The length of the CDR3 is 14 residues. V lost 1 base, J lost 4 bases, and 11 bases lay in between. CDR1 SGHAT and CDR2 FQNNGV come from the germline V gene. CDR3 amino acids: CASSLAMAPYEQYF. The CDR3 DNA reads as TGTGCCAGCAGCTTAGCTATGGCCCCTTACGAGCAGTACTTC. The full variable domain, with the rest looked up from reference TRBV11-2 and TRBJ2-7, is EAGVAQSPRYKIIEKRQSVAFWCNPISGHATLYWYQQILGQGPKLLIQFQNNGVVDDSQLPKDRFSAERLKGVDSTLKIQPAKLEDSAVYLCASSLAMAPYEQYFGPGTRLTVT.

The CDR3: CASSPQADEQFF. In nucleotides, the CDR3 is TGTGCCAGCTCACCGCAGGCCGATGAGCAGTTCTTC. The chain recombines TRBV18 with TRBJ2-1; D is unresolved. CDR3 length equals 12 residues. Germline CDR1 is KGHSH and CDR2 is LQKENI. Trimming stripped 3 bases from V and 8 bases from J, with 8 bases between.

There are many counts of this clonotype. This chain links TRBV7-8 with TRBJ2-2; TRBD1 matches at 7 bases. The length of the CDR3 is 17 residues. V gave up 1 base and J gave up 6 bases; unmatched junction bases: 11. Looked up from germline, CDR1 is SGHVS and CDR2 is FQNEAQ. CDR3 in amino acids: CASSLGGQRNKAGELFF. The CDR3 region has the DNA TGTGCCAGCAGCTTAGGGGGACAGAGGAATAAGGCCGGGGAGCTGTTTTTT.

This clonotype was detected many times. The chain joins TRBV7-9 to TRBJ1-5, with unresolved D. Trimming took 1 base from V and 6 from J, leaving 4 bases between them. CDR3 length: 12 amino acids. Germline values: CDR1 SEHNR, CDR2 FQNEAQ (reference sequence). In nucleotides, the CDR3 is TGTGCCAGCAGCTTAGTGGGTCAGCCCCAGCATTTT. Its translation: CASSLVGQPQHF. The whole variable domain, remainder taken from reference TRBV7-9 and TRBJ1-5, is DTGVSQNPRHKITKRGQNVTFRCDPISEHNRLYWYRQTLGQGPEFLTYFQNEAQLEKSRLLSDRFSAERPKGSFSTLEIQRTEQGDSAMYLCASSLVGQPQHFGDGTRLSIL.

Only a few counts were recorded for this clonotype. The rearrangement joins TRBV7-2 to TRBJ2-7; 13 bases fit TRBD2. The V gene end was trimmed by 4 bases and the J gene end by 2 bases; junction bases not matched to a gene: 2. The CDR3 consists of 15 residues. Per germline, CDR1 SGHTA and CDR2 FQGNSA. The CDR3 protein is CASSSGLAGAYEQYF. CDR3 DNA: TGTGCCAGCAGCTCAGGACTAGCGGGGGCCTACGAGCAGTACTTC.

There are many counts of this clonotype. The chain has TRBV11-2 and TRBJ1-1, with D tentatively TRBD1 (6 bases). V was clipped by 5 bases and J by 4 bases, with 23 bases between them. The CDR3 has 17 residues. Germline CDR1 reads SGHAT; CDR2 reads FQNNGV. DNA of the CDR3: TGTGCCAGCAGCCCATCCTCGGGAGGGGGAAGAATCACTGAAGCTTTCTTT. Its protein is CASSPSSGGGRITEAFF.

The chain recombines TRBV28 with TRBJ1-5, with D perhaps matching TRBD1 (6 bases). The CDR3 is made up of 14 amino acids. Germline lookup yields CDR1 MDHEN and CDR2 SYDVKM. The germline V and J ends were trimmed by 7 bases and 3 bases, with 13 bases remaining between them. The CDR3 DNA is TGTGCCAGCAAGCGGGCAGGGGACAATCAGCCCCAGCATTTT. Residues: CASKRAGDNQPQHF.

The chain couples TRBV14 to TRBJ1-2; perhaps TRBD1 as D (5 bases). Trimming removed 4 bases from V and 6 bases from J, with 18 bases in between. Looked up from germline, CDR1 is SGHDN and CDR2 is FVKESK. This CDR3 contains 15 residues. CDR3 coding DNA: TGTGCCAGCAGCCCTTTCCGCGAGGGGCGACATGGCTACACCTTC. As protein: CASSPFREGRHGYTF.

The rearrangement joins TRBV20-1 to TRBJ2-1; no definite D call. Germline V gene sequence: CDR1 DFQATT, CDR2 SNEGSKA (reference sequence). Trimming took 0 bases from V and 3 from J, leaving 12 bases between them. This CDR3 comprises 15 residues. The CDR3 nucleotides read TGCAGTGCTAGAGATTTAAAGAGTAACTACAATGAGCAGTTCTTC. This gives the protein CSARDLKSNYNEQFF.

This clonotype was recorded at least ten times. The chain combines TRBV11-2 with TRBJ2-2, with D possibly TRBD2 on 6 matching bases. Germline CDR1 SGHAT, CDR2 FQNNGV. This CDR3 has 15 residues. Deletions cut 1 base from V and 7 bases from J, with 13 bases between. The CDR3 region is CASSLARSGGGELFF. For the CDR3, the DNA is TGTGCCAGCAGCTTAGCCCGGTCCGGGGGCGGGGAGCTGTTTTTT.

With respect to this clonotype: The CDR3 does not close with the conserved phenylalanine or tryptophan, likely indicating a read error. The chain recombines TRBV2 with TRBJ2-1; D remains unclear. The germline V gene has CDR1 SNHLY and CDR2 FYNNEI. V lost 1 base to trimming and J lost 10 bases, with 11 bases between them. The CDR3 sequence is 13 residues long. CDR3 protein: CASSEGRGREQFS. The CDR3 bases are TGTGCCAGCAGTGAAGGAAGAGGACGGGAGCAGTTCTCC.